The 27 T cell receptor beta chains reported below all come from one sample, sequenced in a study of tumor-infiltrating lymphocytes in primary liver carcinoma. Out of unsorted whole blood came the blood RNA, and germline DNA was extracted as well. A primer in the constant region served to generate TCR beta cDNA from 500 to 600 ng of total RNA. ARM-PCR was slightly modified, and three nested multiplex PCR rounds with it gave rise to the TCR beta libraries. TRBV1-TRBV30 forward primers paired with a C-beta reverse primer drove the first two PCR rounds, roughly 9 cycles each. TCRdb analysed the multiplex PCR reads with MiXCR anew, one entry per CDR3 protein. The repertoire holds hundreds of thousands of distinct CDR3 sequences, 65% seen once, with approximately 9% in the top ten. The sequenced material came from peripheral blood. The receptors shown here come from a middle-aged man with primary liver carcinoma and hepatitis B virus infection.

This clonotype was picked up one time. A much larger clone differs from this one at a single base, so this may be a read error. V usage is TRBV5-1 and J usage is TRBJ2-1, with 8 bases lining up with TRBD1. The germline V gene encodes CDR1 SGHRS and CDR2 YFSETQ. The CDR3 runs to 15 residues. The CDR3 here is CASSLGTGSYNGQFF. In nucleotides, the CDR3 is TGCGCCAGCAGCTTGGGGACAGGGTCCTACAATGGGCAGTTCTTC.

Note on this clonotype: The final CDR3 position lacks the conserved phenylalanine or tryptophan, pointing to a likely read error. V usage is TRBV29-1 and J usage is TRBJ2-2; D not certain. Between the trimmed V and J ends, which lost 3 bases and 0 bases, there was a span of 5 bases. The length of the CDR3 is 13 residues. Germline V CDR1 and CDR2: SQVTM, ANQGSEA. Here the CDR3 reads CSVDTSNTGELFY. The CDR3 nucleotides are TGCAGCGTTGATACATCGAACACCGGGGAGCTGTTTTAT.

Notes on this clonotype: Relative to the germline gene, one junction end is altered; a read error may explain this. The chain is built from TRBV12-3 or TRBV12-4 and TRBJ2-1, with D possibly matching TRBD2 (5 bases). CDR3 size: 16 residues. This CDR3 reads CASSLRGIYPYNEQFF. The CDR3 DNA reads as TGTGCCAGTAGTTTACGGGGAATATACCCCTACAATGAGCAGTTCTTC.

The rearrangement uses TRBV5-4 and TRBJ1-1; the D gene is possibly TRBD1 (6 bases). Germline CDR1 reads SGHNT; CDR2 reads YYREEE (reference sequence). The germline V and J ends were trimmed by 7 bases and 4 bases, with 14 bases remaining between them. The length of the CDR3 is 13 residues. CDR3 sequence reads: CASVLQGGTEAFF. CDR3 DNA: TGTGCCAGCGTTCTACAGGGTGGCACTGAAGCTTTCTTT.

As regards this clonotype: Since a much larger clone is just one base distant, this may be a read error. V and J are TRBV29-1 and TRBJ1-4; 8 positions agree with TRBD1. This CDR3 is built from 13 residues. Germline lookup yields CDR1 SQVTM and CDR2 ANQGSEA. Unmatched junction bases numbered 7, after V lost 6 bases and J lost 7 bases. DNA for the CDR3: TGCAGCGTCCCGACAGGGGCGACTGAAAAACTGTTTTTT. Amino acid sequence: CSVPTGATEKLFF.

The table lists this clonotype with many counts. The junction departs from the called germline gene at one end, perhaps through a read error. The chain recombines TRBV5-1 with TRBJ1-5; 7 positions match TRBD1. Germline CDR1 and CDR2: SGHRS and YFSETQ. This CDR3 is 14 amino acids long. The CDR3: CASRKDRSNQPQHF. The CDR3 region has the DNA TGTGCCAGCAGAAAGGACAGGTCGAATCAGCCCCAGCATTTT.

This clonotype has only a few counts. This sequence may be a read error, since a much larger clone differs from it by one base. This chain links TRBV4-2 with TRBJ2-2; TRBD2 aligns across 10 bases. CDR3 length equals 18 residues. Germline lookup yields CDR1 LGHNA and CDR2 YNFKEQ. CDR3 bases: TGTGCCAGCAGCCAAGAAATCCTAGCGGGAGACCCCACCAGGGAGCTGTTTTTT. It yields the protein CASSQEILAGDPTRELFF.

This clonotype was found many times. The rearrangement links TRBV4-3 to TRBJ1-4; 12 bases align to TRBD1. This CDR3 has 15 amino acids. CDR1 and CDR2 (germline): LGHNA, YSLEER. V shed 3 bases, J shed 8 bases, and the junction held 4 bases outside the gene matches. CDR3 in DNA: TGCGCCAGCAGCCACGCCGGGACAGGGGGCGAAAAACTGTTTTTT. Its translation: CASSHAGTGGEKLFF.

This clonotype was counted ten times or more. This rearrangement joins TRBV4-2 to TRBJ2-7; perhaps D is TRBD1 or TRBD2 (5 bases each). V lost 0 bases to trimming and J lost 9 bases, with 18 bases between them. The CDR3 has 15 amino acids. Per germline, CDR1 LGHNA and CDR2 YNFKEQ. The CDR3 coding sequence is TGTGCCAGCAGCCAAGATGGGGCTAGGCTGGGGGTGCAGTACTTC. This gives the protein CASSQDGARLGVQYF.

As to this clonotype: A much larger clone lies a single base off, so this may be a read error. The CDR3 loop reads CASSEWGLAWGEQFF. CDR3 bases: TGCGCCAGCAGTGAGTGGGGGCTAGCCTGGGGTGAGCAGTTCTTC. The gene calls are TRBV10-2 and TRBJ2-1, with D perhaps TRBD1 (6 bases). The V gene lost 1 base and the J gene lost 9 bases, with 16 bases spanning the gap. Germline values: CDR1 WSHSY, CDR2 SAAADI. This CDR3 is 15 amino acids long.

This chain joins TRBV11-2 and TRBJ2-7; 7 bases agree with TRBD2. This CDR3 has 14 residues. V shed 0 bases, J shed 2 bases, and the junction held 1 base outside the gene matches. The germline gives CDR1 SGHAT, CDR2 FQNNGV. CDR3 DNA sequence: TGTGCCAGCAGCTTAGAACGGGGGGCCTACGAGCAGTACTTC. Translating it yields CASSLERGAYEQYF.

The chain uses TRBV6-5 and TRBJ2-1; D is possibly TRBD2 (6 bases). Germline assignment: CDR1 MNHEY and CDR2 SVGAGI. The CDR3 has 17 amino acids. V lost 2 bases and J lost 5, with 19 bases in between. CDR3 sequence (DNA): TGTGCCAGCAGTTACCGACGGGGACTCGACAGTAACAATGAGCAGTTCTTC. Encoded protein: CASSYRRGLDSNNEQFF.

This clonotype was seen once. The rearrangement links TRBV11-2 to TRBJ2-1, with 11 bases that match TRBD2. The CDR3 totals 18 residues. V lost 8 bases to trimming and J lost 4 bases; unmatched junction nucleotides: 16. The V gene's germline CDR1 is SGHAT and CDR2 FQNNGV. The CDR3 sequence: CASRTDRASGRFYNEQFF. CDR3 nucleotides: TGTGCCAGCCGGACGGATAGGGCTAGCGGGAGGTTTTACAATGAGCAGTTCTTC.

In the case of this clonotype: This may stem from a read error, because a much larger clone lies one nucleotide away. The chain has TRBV6-1 and TRBJ1-3; 9 positions agree with TRBD1. V shed 6 bases and J 0 bases; nucleotides not matched to a gene: 9. The CDR3 contains 17 residues. Looked up from germline, CDR1 is MNHNS and CDR2 is SASEGT. CDR3 protein: CASSPGQGSSSGNTIYF. Here the CDR3 DNA reads TGTGCCAGCAGCCCGGGACAGGGTTCCAGCTCTGGAAACACCATATATTTT.

With regard to this clonotype: A read error may produce the germline difference seen at one junction end. This chain joins TRBV29-1 and TRBJ2-3, with 8 bases that match TRBD2. This CDR3 contains 13 residues. CDR1 and CDR2 from the germline V gene are SQVTM and ANQGSEA. The CDR3 DNA reads as TGCAGCGGAAAAGCGGGAGTAACAGATGCGCAATATTTT. Its protein product is CSGKAGVTDAQYF.

This clonotype was recorded many times. J is TRBJ1-2 and V is TRBV6-5; no definite D call. The CDR3 totals 14 residues. V lost 2 bases and J 7 bases, leaving 14 bases between the germline ends. Germline V gene data show CDR1 as MNHEY and CDR2 as SVGAGI. The CDR3 here is CASSYARFSVGYTF. The CDR3 nucleotides read TGTGCCAGCAGTTACGCCAGGTTCTCGGTTGGCTACACCTTC.

A remark on this clonotype: A much bigger clone sits one base away, suggesting this may be a read error. This chain joins TRBV12-3 or TRBV12-4 and TRBJ2-1; the D is unclear. The CDR3 spans 14 residues. CDR3: CASSLLRAYNVQFF. The CDR3 DNA reads TGTGCCAGCAGTTTATTGAGAGCCTACAATGTGCAGTTCTTC.

To note about this clonotype: At one of its ends the junction is not consistent with the germline gene, which may arise from a read error. This sequence joins TRBV5-6 and TRBJ2-3; a possible D gene is TRBD2 (5 bases). CDR3 length: 15 residues. Germline V gene data show CDR1 as SGHDT and CDR2 as YYEEEE. The CDR3 here is CVSSFSGIGTDTQYF. CDR3 sequence (DNA): TGTGTCAGCAGCTTCTCCGGGATAGGGACAGATACGCAGTATTTT.

This clonotype was observed a handful of times. This sequence joins TRBV14 and TRBJ2-3, with 10 bases identical to TRBD2. Trimming took 2 bases from V and 5 from J; bases not matched to a gene: 13. CDR3 length: 18 amino acids. Per the germline V gene, CDR1 is SGHDN and CDR2 is FVKESK. CDR3 sequence (DNA): TGTGCCAGCAGCCAACCCGGTTTAGCGGGAGGCCGGGGAGATACGCAGTATTTT. Translated, it gives CASSQPGLAGGRGDTQYF.

Comments on this clonotype: Germline and junction disagree at one end, which may indicate a read error. The chain carries TRBV14 and TRBJ2-3, with D possibly TRBD2 on 6 matching bases. From germline, CDR1 is SGHDN and CDR2 FVKESK. CDR3 length: 13 amino acids. The CDR3 here is CASNQAGADTQYF. The DNA for the CDR3 is TGTGCCAGCAACCAAGCGGGTGCGGATACGCAGTATTTT.

Turning to this clonotype: A read error may explain this, as a much larger clone is one base away. The J gene is TRBJ2-5, the V gene TRBV28; D is ambiguous. The CDR3 is made up of 15 amino acids. Germline V CDR1 and CDR2: MDHEN, SYDVKM. The germline V and J ends were trimmed by 4 bases and 4 bases, with 16 bases remaining between them. CDR3 nucleotides: TGTGCCAGCAGTTCGAGCACAAAATTAGGAGAGACCCAGTACTTC. This encodes CASSSSTKLGETQYF.

On this clonotype: A much larger clone lies a single base off, so this may be a read error. The chain employs TRBV6-6 and TRBJ2-1; 7 nucleotides align to TRBD2. After removal of 0 bases from V and 4 bases from J, the junction contained 15 bases not matched to a gene. CDR1 and CDR2 from the germline V gene are MNHNY and SVGAGI (reference sequence). There are 19 residues in the CDR3. CDR3 protein: CASSYSLEAGSRRYNEQFF. CDR3 in DNA: TGTGCCAGCAGTTACTCGCTCGAAGCGGGGTCCCGGAGATACAATGAGCAGTTCTTC.

Within the sample, this clonotype is medium-sized (0.01 to 0.1%). This chain connects TRBV29-1 to TRBJ2-5; 8 bases are a match to TRBD2. CDR3 length: 14 residues. The trim removed 0 bases at V and 5 bases at J, leaving 5 bases unmatched. Germline V gives CDR1 SQVTM, CDR2 ANQGSEA. The CDR3 sequence is CSVEDKASGETQYF. The CDR3 coding sequence is TGCAGCGTTGAAGATAAGGCTAGCGGGGAGACCCAGTACTTC.

In the case of this clonotype: This may be a read error: a much more frequent sequence differs by one nucleotide. V gene TRBV4-1 combines with J gene TRBJ1-1, with 12 nucleotides matching TRBD1. CDR1 and CDR2 from the germline V gene are MGHRA and YSYEKL. This CDR3 is built from 15 residues. Written as DNA, the CDR3 is TGCGCCAGCAGCCAGGGACAGGGGGCGGACACTCAAGCTTTCTTT. As protein: CASSQGQGADTQAFF.

This clonotype was counted a single time. A much bigger clone sits one base away, suggesting this may be a read error. This CDR3 reads CASSIQDGSSYEQYF. The CDR3 DNA reads TGTGCCAGCAGTATCCAGGACGGGAGCTCCTACGAGCAGTACTTC. The genes are TRBV6-1 and TRBJ2-7; D is perhaps TRBD2 (6 bases). Per germline, CDR1 MNHNS and CDR2 SASEGT. V dropped 5 bases and J dropped 0 bases, with 14 bases sitting between them. The CDR3 is made up of 15 amino acids.

The sample holds many counts of this clonotype. This chain uses TRBV6-1 with TRBJ2-1; perhaps TRBD1 as D (6 bases). The germline gives CDR1 MNHNS, CDR2 SASEGT. This CDR3 has 17 residues. V gave up 5 bases and J gave up 1 base, with 18 bases separating them. CDR3 DNA: TGTGCCAGCAGTCCAGGGGCAGGGCTCGCTTCCTACAATGAGCAGTTCTTC. Translation gives CASSPGAGLASYNEQFF.

Notes on this clonotype: Since a much larger clone is just one base distant, this may be a read error. This rearrangement joins TRBV6-2 or TRBV6-3 to TRBJ1-2; no definite D call. The CDR3 runs 13 residues. Germline V gives CDR1 MNHEY, CDR2 SVGEGT. Trimming took 2 bases from V and 6 from J, leaving 10 bases between them. DNA of the CDR3: TGTGCCAGCAGTTACCCCCATGAGGATGGCTACACCTTC. It encodes CASSYPHEDGYTF.